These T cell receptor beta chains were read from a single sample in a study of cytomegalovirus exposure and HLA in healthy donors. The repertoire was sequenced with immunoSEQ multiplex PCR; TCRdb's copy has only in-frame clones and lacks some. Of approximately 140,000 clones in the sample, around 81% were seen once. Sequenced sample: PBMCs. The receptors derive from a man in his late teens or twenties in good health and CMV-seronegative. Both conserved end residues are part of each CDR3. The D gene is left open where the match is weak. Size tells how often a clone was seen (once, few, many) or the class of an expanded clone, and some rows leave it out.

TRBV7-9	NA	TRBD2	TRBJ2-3	TGTGCCAGCACCCAAGGCGGGGGGAGCACAGATACGCAGTATTTT	CASTQGGGSTDTQYF
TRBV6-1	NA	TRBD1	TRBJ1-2	TGTGCCAGCGACCCTGGGACAGTCTATGGCTACACCTTC	CASDPGTVYGYTF
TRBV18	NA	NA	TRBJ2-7	TGTGCCAGCTCACCGGCGGTCTACGAGCAGTACTTC	CASSPAVYEQYF
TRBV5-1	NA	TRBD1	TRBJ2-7	TGCGCCAGCAGCCTTCGACAGGGAGACCCTTTCACCTACGAGCAGTACTTC	CASSLRQGDPFTYEQYF
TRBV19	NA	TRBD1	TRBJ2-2	TGTGCCAGTACCTCGGGACAGGGGTTCCCCGGGGAGCTGTTTTTT	CASTSGQGFPGELFF
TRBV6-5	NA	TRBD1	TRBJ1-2	TGTGCCAGCAGTGCCCTGGACAGGTTCCGTGGCTACACCTTC	CASSALDRFRGYTF
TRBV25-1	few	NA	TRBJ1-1	TGTGCCAGCAGTGGAACACCGTGGGAAGCTTTCTTT	CASSGTPWEAFF
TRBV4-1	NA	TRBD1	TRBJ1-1	TGCGCCAGCAGCCAGGAGACAGGGAGCACTGAAGCTTTCTTT	CASSQETGSTEAFF
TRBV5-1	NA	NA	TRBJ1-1	TGCGCCAGCAGCTTCCGTCAGGGGCGGAACACTGAAGCTTTCTTT	CASSFRQGRNTEAFF
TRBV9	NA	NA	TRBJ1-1	TGTGCCGGTCACAGGGTGTATCGCGCTGAAGCTTTCTTT	CAGHRVYRAEAFF
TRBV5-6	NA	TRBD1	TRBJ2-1	TGTGCCAGCAGCACACCGGGACAGGGGGAGGGCAATGAGCAGTTCTTC	CASSTPGQGEGNEQFF
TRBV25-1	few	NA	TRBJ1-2	TGTGCCAGCAGTGCGGGGATCGGCTACACCTTC	CASSAGIGYTF
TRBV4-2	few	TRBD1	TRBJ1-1	TGTGCCAGCAGCCAAGAAAAACACAGGGGGGTTGTTTCGGGCACTGAAGCTTTCTTT	CASSQEKHRGVVSGTEAFF
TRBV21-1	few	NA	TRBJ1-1	TGTGCCAGCAGCAAAGTGAAGGGGGAGACCCTCTTTGAAGCTTTCTTT	CASSKVKGETLFEAFF
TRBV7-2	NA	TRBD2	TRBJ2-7	TGTGCCAGCAGCTTCGGGGGGAAGACCTACGAGCAGTACTTC	CASSFGGKTYEQYF
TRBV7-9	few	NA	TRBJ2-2	TGTGCCAGCAGCCGATCAGGTGGTTTCCGGGAGCTGTTTTTT	CASSRSGGFRELFF
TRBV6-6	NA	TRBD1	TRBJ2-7	TGTGCCAGCAGTTACTCGACAGGGGACTCCTACGAGCAGTACTTC	CASSYSTGDSYEQYF
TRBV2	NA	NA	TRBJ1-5	TGTGCCAGCAGTGGAAGAGCTAGGAATCAGCCCCAGCATTTT	CASSGRARNQPQHF
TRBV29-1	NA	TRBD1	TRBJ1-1	TGCAGCGTTGAAAGGGACAGTATTCCGAACACTGAAGCTTTCTTT	CSVERDSIPNTEAFF
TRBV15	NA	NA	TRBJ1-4	TGTGCCACCAGCAGAGGGGCGGGTGGGGAAAAACTGTTTTTT	CATSRGAGGEKLFF
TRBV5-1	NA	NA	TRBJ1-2	TGCGCCAGCAGCTGGACCAATCGTGTCGGGAGCTATGGCTACACCTTC	CASSWTNRVGSYGYTF
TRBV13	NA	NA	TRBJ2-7	TGTGCCAGCAGTTCCGAGAGCTACGAGCAGTACTTC	CASSSESYEQYF
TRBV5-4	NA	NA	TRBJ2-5	TGTGCCAGCAGCCCCAGGGGTCAAGAGACCCAGTACTTC	CASSPRGQETQYF
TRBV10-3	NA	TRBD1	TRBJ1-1	TGTGCCATCAGTGAGTCCGGGACAGGGACCAGCCTGTGGGCTGAAGCTTTCTTT	CAISESGTGTSLWAEAFF
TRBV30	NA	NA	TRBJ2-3	TGTGCCTGGACCGCCTCAGGAATCACAGATACGCAGTATTTT	CAWTASGITDTQYF
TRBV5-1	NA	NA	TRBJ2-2	TGCGCCAGCAGCTCCGGCGGAGTAAACACCGGGGAGCTGTTTTTT	CASSSGGVNTGELFF
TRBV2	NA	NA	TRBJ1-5	TGTGCCAGCAGTGTTTATAGAGATAGCAATCAGCCCCAGCATTTT	CASSVYRDSNQPQHF
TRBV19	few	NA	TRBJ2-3	TGTGCCAGTAGTATCGAGGGGGTTAGCACAGATACGCAGTATTTT	CASSIEGVSTDTQYF
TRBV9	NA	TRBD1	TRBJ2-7	TGTGCCAGCAGCGGGACAGGTACAACCTACGAGCAGTACTTC	CASSGTGTTYEQYF
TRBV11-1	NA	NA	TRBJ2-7	TGTGCCAGCAGCTTACAGGGTCTATCGTACGAGCAGTACTTC	CASSLQGLSYEQYF
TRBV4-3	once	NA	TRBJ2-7	TGCGCCAGCAGCCAAGATCGCCAGGGTCTACACGAGCAGTACTTC	CASSQDRQGLHEQYF
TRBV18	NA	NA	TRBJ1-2	TGTGCCAGCTCACCTAGAGACTCCTCTAACTATGGCTACACCTTC	CASSPRDSSNYGYTF
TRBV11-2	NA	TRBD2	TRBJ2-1	TGTGCCAGCAGCTTGCAACTAGCGGGGGGGCAGGCTGAGCAGTTCTTC	CASSLQLAGGQAEQFF
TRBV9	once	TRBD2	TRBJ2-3	TGTGCCAGCAGCGTCACCCAGCGGGGCCCCTCAGATACGCAGTATTTT	CASSVTQRGPSDTQYF
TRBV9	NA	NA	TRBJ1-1	TGTGCCAGCAGCAACAGACAGGAAAAAAGGAACACTGAAGCTTTCTTT	CASSNRQEKRNTEAFF
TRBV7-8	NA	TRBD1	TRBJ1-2	TGTGCCAGCAGCTACGCCTTCTCAACGACAGGGGGAGGTGGCTACACCTTC	CASSYAFSTTGGGGYTF
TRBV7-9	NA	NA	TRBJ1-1	TGTGCCAGCAGCTTAGCGGAGGTACGGGGGAGTCAAGCTTTCTTT	CASSLAEVRGSQAFF
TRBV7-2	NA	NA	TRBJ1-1	TGTGCCAGCTTGTATTGGGATCAGGGCACTGAAGCTTTCTTT	CASLYWDQGTEAFF
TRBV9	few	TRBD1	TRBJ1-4	TGTGCCAGCAGATGCACCGGGACAGTGAATGAAAAACTGTTTTTT	CASRCTGTVNEKLFF
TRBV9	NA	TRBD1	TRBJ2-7	TGTGCCAGCAGCGTGGGGGACAGTTCCTACGAGCAGTACTTC	CASSVGDSSYEQYF
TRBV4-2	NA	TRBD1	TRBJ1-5	TGTGCCAGCAGCCACCTACAGGGGAATCAGCCCCAGCATTTT	CASSHLQGNQPQHF
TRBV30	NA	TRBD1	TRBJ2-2	TGTGCCTGGAGTATCGCGAGGACAGGGGGTTATGGCGGGGAGCTGTTTTTT	CAWSIARTGGYGGELFF
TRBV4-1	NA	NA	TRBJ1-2	TGCGCCAGCAGCCCTAATACCCCCGCCGATTATGGCTACACCTTC	CASSPNTPADYGYTF
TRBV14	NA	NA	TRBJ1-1	TGTGCCAGCAGCCCTAGAATGAACACTGAAGCTTTCTTT	CASSPRMNTEAFF
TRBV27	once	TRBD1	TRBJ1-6	TGTGCCAGCAGTTCACCGGGACAGGGGTTCAGCTCCTATAATTCACCCCTCCACTTT	CASSSPGQGFSSYNSPLHF
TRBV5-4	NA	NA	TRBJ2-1	TGTGCCAGCAACTCTAGGGGCAATGAGCAGTTCTTC	CASNSRGNEQFF
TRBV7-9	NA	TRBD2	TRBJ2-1	TGTGCCAGCAGGATAGCGGGGGGGCCTTACAATGAGCAGTTCTTC	CASRIAGGPYNEQFF
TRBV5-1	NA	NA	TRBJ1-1	TGCGCCAGCAGCTTGGCTGGAGGAACGAACACTGAAGCTTTCTTT	CASSLAGGTNTEAFF
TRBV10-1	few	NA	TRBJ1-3	TGCGCCAGCAGTGCTTCAGGGGTCTCTGGAAACACCATATATTTT	CASSASGVSGNTIYF
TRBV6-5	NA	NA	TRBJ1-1	TGTGCCAGCAGTGCGAGCTGGGGCATGAACACTGAAGCTTTCTTT	CASSASWGMNTEAFF
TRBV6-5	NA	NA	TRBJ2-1	TGTGCCAGCAGTTTACCGGGTGAGCAGTTCTTC	CASSLPGEQFF
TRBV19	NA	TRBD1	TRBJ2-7	TGTGCCAGTAGTCTCGGACAGGGAGGCGAGCAGTACTTC	CASSLGQGGEQYF
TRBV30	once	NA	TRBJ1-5	TGTGCCTGGAGTGTGGGCGGCAATCAGCCCCAGCATTTT	CAWSVGGNQPQHF
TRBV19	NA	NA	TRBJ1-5	TGTGCCAGTACCGGTGGACAGCCACGGAATCAGCCCCAGCATTTT	CASTGGQPRNQPQHF
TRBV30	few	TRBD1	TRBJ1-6	TGTGCCTGGAGTGTACGGACAGGGAGAGACTATAATTCACCCCTCCACTTT	CAWSVRTGRDYNSPLHF
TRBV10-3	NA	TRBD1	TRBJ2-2	TGTGCCATCAGGGGACAGACGAACACCGGGGAGCTGTTTTTT	CAIRGQTNTGELFF
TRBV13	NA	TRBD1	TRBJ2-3	TGTGCCAGCACTCTAACAGGGGGCGAGACAGATACGCAGTATTTT	CASTLTGGETDTQYF
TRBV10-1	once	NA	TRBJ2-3	TGCGCCAGCAGTGAGTCGATCCGGGTTATGGATACGCAGTATTTT	CASSESIRVMDTQYF
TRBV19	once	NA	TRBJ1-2	TGTGCCAGTAGTACCATTACAGGTGACTATGGCTACACCTTC	CASSTITGDYGYTF
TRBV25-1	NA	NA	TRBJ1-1	TGTGCCAGCAGTGGAGAGGATACCTTT	CASSGEDTF